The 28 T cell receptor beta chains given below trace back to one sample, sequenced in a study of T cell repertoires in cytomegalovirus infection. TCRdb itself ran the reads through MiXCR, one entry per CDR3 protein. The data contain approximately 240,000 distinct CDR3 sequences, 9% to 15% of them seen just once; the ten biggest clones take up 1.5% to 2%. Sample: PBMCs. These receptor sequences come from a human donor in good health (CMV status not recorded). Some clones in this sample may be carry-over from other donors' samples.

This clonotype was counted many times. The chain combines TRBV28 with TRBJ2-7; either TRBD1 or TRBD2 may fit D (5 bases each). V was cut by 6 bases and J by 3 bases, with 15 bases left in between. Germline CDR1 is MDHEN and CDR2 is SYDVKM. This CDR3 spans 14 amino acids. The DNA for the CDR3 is TGTGCCAGCAGCCCGGGGACGGAAAACTACGAGCAGTACTTC. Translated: CASSPGTENYEQYF.

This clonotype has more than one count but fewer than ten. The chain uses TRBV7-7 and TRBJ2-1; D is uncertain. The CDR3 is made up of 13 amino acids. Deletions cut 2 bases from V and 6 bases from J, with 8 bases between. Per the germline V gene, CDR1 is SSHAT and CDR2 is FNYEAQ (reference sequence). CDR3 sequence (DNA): TGTGCCAGCAGCTTATCGACCATCAATGAGCAGTTCTTC. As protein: CASSLSTINEQFF.

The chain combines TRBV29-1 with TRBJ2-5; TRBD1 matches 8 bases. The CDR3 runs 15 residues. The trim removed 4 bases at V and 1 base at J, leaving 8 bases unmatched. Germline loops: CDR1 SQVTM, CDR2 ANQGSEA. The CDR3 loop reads CSVGGTGIIQETQYF. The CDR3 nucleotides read TGCAGCGTTGGCGGGACAGGCATCATCCAAGAGACCCAGTACTTC.

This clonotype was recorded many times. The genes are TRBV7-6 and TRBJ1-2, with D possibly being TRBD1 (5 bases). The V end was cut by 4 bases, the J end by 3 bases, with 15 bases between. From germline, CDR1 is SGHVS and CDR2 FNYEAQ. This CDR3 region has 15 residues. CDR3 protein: CASSYLDGAYYGYTF. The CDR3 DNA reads TGTGCCAGCAGCTATCTCGACGGGGCCTACTATGGCTACACCTTC. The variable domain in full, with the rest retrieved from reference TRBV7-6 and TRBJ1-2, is GAGVSQSPRYKVTKRGQDVALRCDPISGHVSLYWYRQALGQGPEFLTYFNYEAQQDKSGLPNDRFSAERPEGSISTLTIQRTEQRDSAMYRCASSYLDGAYYGYTFGSGTRLTVV.

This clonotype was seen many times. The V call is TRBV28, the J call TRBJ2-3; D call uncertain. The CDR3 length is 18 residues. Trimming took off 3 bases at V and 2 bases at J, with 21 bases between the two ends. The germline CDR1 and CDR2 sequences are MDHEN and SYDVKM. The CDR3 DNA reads TGTGCCAGCAGTTTGCCATCCAACTCCTTCCAGCTCACAGATACGCAGTATTTT. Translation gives CASSLPSNSFQLTDTQYF.

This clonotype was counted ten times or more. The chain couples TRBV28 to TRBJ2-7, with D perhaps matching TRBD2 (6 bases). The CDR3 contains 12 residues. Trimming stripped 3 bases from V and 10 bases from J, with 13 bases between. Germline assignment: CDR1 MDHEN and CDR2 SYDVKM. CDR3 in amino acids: CASSFRRASQYF. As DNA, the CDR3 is TGTGCCAGCAGTTTTCGGAGGGCCAGTCAGTACTTC.

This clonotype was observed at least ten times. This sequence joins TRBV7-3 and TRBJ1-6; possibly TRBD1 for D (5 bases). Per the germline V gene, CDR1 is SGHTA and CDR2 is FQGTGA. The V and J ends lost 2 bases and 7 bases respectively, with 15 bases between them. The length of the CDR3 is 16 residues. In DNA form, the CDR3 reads TGTGCCAGCAGCTTAGAGGGTGGGGGGTTGAATTCACCCCTCCACTTT. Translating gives CASSLEGGGLNSPLHF.

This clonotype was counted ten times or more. This CDR3 reads CASSLVGGPSEQYF. CDR3 bases: TGTGCCAGCAGCTTAGTGGGAGGGCCGAGCGAGCAGTACTTC. This chain links TRBV7-2 with TRBJ2-7, with 7 bases that match TRBD2. The CDR3 consists of 14 residues. The V and J ends lost 1 base and 6 bases, in that order; junction bases with no gene match: 6. Germline-derived CDR1 and CDR2 are SGHTA and FQGNSA.

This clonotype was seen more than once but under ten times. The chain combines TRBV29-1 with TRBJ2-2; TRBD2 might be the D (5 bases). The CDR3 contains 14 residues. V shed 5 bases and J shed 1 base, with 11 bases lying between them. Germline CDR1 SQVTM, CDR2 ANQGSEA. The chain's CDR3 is CSVRRAGNTGELFF. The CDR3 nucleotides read TGCAGCGTTAGAAGGGCGGGGAACACCGGGGAGCTGTTTTTT.

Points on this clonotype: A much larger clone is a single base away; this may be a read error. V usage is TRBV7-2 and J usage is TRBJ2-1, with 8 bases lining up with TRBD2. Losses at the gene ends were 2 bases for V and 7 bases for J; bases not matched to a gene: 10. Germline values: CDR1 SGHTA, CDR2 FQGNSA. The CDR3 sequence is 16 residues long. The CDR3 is CASSLNEAGVRNEQFF. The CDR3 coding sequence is TGTGCCAGCAGCTTAAATGAAGCGGGAGTGCGGAATGAGCAGTTCTTC. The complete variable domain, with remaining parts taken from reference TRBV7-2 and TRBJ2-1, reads GAGVSQSPSNKVTEKGKDVELRCDPISGHTALYWYRQSLGQGLEFLIYFQGNSAPDKSGLPSDRFSAERTGGSVSTLTIQRTQQEDSAVYLCASSLNEAGVRNEQFFGPGTRLTVL.

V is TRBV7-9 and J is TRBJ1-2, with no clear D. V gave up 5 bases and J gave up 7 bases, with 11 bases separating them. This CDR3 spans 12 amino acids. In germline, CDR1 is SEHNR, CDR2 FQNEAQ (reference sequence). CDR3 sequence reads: CASSPKGLGYTF. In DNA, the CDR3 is TGTGCCAGCAGCCCTAAAGGGCTTGGCTACACCTTC.

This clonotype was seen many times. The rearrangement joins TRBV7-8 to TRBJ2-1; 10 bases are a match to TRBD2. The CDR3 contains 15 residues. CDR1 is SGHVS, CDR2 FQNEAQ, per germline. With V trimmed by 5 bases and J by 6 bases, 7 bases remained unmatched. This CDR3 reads CASSISGGATNEQFF. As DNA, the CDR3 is TGTGCCAGCAGCATAAGCGGGGGGGCCACCAATGAGCAGTTCTTC. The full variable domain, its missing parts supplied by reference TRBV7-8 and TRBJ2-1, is GAGVSQSPRYKVAKRGQDVALRCDPISGHVSLFWYQQALGQGPEFLTYFQNEAQLDKSGLPSDRFFAERPEGSVSTLKIQRTQQEDSAVYLCASSISGGATNEQFFGPGTRLTVL.

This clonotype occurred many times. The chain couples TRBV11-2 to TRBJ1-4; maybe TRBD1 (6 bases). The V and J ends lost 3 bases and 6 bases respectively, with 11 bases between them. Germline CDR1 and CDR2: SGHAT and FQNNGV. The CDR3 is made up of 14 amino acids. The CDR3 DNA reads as TGTGCCAGCAGCTTCGGGACACATCATGAAAAACTGTTTTTT. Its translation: CASSFGTHHEKLFF.

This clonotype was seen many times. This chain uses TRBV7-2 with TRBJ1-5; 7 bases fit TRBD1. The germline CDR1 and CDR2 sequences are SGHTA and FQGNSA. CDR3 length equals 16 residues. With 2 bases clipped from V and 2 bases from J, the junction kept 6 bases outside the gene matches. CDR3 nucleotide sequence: TGTGCCAGCAGCTTAACGACAGGGTTTGGCAATCAGCCCCAGCATTTT. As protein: CASSLTTGFGNQPQHF.

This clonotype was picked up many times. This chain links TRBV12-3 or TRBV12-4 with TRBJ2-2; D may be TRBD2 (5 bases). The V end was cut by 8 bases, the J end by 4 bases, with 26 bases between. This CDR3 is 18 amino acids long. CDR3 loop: CASRPGRGQRLGTGELFF. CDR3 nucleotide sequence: TGTGCCAGCCGCCCCGGCCGGGGTCAGCGATTGGGCACCGGGGAGCTGTTTTTT.

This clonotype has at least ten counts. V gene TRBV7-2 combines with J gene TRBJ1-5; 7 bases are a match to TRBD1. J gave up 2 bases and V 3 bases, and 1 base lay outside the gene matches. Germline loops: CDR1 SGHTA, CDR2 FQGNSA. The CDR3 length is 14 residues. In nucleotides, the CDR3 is TGTGCCAGCAGCTTCACAGGGGGCAATCAGCCCCAGCATTTT. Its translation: CASSFTGGNQPQHF.

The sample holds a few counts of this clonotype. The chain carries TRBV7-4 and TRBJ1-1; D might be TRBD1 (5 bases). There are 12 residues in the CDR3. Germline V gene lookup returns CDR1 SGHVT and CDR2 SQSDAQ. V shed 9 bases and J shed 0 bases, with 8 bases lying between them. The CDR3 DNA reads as TGTGCCAGGGGACTCTTGAACACTGAAGCTTTCTTT. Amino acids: CARGLLNTEAFF.

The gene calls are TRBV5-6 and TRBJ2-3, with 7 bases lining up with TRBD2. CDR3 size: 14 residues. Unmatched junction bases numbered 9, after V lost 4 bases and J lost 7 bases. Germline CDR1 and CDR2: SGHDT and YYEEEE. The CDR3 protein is CASSIRTRSHTQYF. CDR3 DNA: TGTGCCAGCAGCATACGGACTAGGTCCCATACGCAGTATTTT.

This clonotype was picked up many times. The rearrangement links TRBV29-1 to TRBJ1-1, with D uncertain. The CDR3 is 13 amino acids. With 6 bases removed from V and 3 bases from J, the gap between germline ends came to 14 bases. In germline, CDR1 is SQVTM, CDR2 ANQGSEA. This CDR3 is CSVKTVEDTEAFF. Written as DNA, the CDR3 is TGCAGCGTAAAGACGGTAGAAGACACTGAAGCTTTCTTT. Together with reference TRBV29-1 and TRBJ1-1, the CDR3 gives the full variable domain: SAVISQKPSRDICQRGTSLTIQCQVDSQVTMMFWYRQQPGQSLTLIATANQGSEATYESGFVIDKFPISRPNLTFSTLTVSNMSPEDSSIYLCSVKTVEDTEAFFGQGTRLTVV.

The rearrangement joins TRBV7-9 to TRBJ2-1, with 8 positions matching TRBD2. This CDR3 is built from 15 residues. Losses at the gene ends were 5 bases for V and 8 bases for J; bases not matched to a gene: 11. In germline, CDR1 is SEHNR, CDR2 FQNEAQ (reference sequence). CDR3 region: CASSERGTRLDEQFF. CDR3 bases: TGTGCCAGCAGCGAGCGGGGGACCCGTCTGGATGAGCAGTTCTTC.

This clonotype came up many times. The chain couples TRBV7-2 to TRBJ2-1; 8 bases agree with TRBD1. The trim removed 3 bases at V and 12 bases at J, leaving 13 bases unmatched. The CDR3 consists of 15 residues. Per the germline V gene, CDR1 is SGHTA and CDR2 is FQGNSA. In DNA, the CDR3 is TGTGCCAGCAGCTTGGATGCCGACAGGGGATATAGGCAGTTCTTC. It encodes CASSLDADRGYRQFF.

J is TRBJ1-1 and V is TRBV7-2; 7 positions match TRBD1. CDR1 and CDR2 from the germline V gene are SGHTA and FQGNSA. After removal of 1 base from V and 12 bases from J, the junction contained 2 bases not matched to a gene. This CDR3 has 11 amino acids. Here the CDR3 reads CASSLGTGPFF. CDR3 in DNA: TGTGCCAGCAGCTTAGGGACAGGTCCTTTCTTT.

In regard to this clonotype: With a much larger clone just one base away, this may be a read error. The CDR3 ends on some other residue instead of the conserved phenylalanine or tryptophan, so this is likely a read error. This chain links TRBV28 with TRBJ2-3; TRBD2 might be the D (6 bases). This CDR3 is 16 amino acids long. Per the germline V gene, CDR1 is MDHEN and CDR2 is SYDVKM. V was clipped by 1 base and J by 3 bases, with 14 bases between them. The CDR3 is CASSLLGLPPTDTQYV. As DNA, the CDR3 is TGTGCCAGCAGTTTATTGGGACTGCCGCCAACAGATACGCAGTATGTT.

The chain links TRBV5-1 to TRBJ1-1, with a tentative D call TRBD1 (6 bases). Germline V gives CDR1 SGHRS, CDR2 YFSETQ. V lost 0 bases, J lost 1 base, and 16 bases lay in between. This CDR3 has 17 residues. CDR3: CASSLATGGGGNTEAFF. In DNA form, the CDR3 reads TGCGCCAGCAGCTTGGCCACAGGAGGGGGGGGGAACACTGAAGCTTTCTTT.

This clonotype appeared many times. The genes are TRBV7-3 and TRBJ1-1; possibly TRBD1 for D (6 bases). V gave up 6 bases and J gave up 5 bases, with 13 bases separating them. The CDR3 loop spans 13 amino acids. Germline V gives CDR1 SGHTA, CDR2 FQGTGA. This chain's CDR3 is CASRSRQVTEAFF. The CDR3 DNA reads TGTGCCAGCAGGTCTCGACAGGTTACTGAAGCTTTCTTT.

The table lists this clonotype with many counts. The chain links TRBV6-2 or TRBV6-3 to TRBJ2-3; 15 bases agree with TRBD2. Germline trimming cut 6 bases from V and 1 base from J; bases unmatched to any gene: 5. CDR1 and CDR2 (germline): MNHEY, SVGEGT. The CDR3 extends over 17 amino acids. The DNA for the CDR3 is TGTGCCAGCAGACGGACTAGCGGGGGGGCTCGCACAGATACGCAGTATTTT. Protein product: CASRRTSGGARTDTQYF.

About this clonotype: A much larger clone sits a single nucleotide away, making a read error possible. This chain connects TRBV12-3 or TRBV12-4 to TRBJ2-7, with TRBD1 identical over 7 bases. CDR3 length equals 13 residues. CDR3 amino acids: CASGFQGAYEQYF. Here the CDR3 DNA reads TGTGCCAGCGGTTTCCAGGGGGCCTACGAGCAGTACTTC.

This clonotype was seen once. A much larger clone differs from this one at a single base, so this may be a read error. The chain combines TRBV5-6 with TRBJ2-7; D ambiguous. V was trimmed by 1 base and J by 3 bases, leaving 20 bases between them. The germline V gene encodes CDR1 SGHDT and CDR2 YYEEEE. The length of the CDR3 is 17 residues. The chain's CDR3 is CASSLPFVRQARYEQYF. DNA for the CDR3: TGTGCCAGCAGCTTGCCCTTTGTGAGGCAGGCGCGCTACGAGCAGTACTTC.